The sequence of this T cell receptor (gamma chain) was determined in a study of human gamma delta and Vdelta1 T cells. This CDR3 contains 12 residues. Germline V gene sequence: CDR1 GITISATS, CDR2 ISYDGTV (reference sequence). The trim removed 2 bases at V and 4 bases at J, leaving 2 bases unmatched. By frequency in the sample, this clone is medium-sized (0.01 to 0.1%). TCRdb reapplied CATT to the PCR reads. The data hold approximately 400 gamma-chain clones, with approximately 4.3% observed a single time. The chain couples TRGV9 to TRGJ1 or TRGJ2. The TCR originated in a human donor in good health. Sequencing used differentiated CD27- Vdelta1 gamma-delta T cells from blood. The CDR3 region is CALWEAYYKKLF. CDR3 nucleotides: TGTGCCTTGTGGGAGGCCTATTATAAGAAACTCTTT.